This T cell receptor (beta chain) was recorded in a study of T cells in Graves' hyperthyroidism and ophthalmopathy. This CDR3 region has 12 residues. From germline, CDR1 is SQVTM and CDR2 ANQGSEA. V was shortened by 8 bases and J by 2 bases, with 9 bases between the two germline ends. Graves' hyperthyroidism was deemed stable given no ophthalmopathy progression within 18 months. Diagnostic decisions used clinical symptoms, serum thyroxine and TRAb, thyroid ultrasound and orbital computed tomography. Amplification yielded TCR beta CDR3 regions, with RNA transcripts as the source. First-round RT-PCR of the TCR CDR3 relied on the HTBI primer set. TCRdb re-called the multiplex PCR reads with MiXCR, one entry per CDR3 protein. The table includes roughly 840,000 distinct CDR3 sequences, over 35% detected once.

Material for sequencing was blood. This clonotype originated in a man aged 18 to 30 with Graves' hyperthyroidism. The chain couples TRBV29-1 to TRBJ2-2; the D is unclear. DNA for the CDR3: TGCAGCTTGGCCGCTAACACCGGGGAGCTGTTTTTT. Protein product: CSLAANTGELFF.